This entry is about one TCR beta chain. Antigen: not known. TCRdb keeps only in-frame clones here, not all; method: immunoSEQ multiplex PCR. The sample has approximately 25,000 clones, about nine tenths seen once. This record comes from a study of T cells in narcolepsy. Overall study results and limits: Autoreactive clonotypes reportedly recurred in blood of same and different patients, not controls. Same-patient CSF and blood CD4+ T cell clonotypes included HCRT-specific and TRIB2-specific autoreactive ones.

This CDR3 contains 14 residues. The germline CDR1 and CDR2 sequences are WSHSY and SAAADI. V dropped 5 bases and J dropped 1 base, with 9 bases sitting between them. The sequence derives from a human donor with narcolepsy. The gene calls are TRBV10-2 and TRBJ2-1; D is possibly TRBD2 (5 bases). The sample comprised CD45RA- memory CD4+ T cells from PBMCs. The CDR3 loop is CASSPRTSYNEQFF. In DNA, the CDR3 is TGCGCCAGCAGTCCCCGGACTTCCTACAATGAGCAGTTCTTC.